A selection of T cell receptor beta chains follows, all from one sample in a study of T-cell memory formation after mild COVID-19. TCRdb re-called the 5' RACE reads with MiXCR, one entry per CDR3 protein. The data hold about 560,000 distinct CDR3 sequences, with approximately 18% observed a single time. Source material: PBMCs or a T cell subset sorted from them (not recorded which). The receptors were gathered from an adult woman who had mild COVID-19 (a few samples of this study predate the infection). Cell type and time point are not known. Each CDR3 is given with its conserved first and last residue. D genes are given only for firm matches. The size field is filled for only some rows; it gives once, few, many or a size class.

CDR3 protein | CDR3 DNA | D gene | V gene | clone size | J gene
CASSRYRGNTGELFF | TGTGCCAGCAGCCGATACAGGGGTAACACCGGGGAGCTGTTTTTT | TRBD1 | TRBV3-1 | - | TRBJ2-2
CASSQTANEQYF | TGTGCCAGCAGCCAGACAGCAAACGAGCAGTACTTC | - | TRBV2 | - | TRBJ2-7
CASSDITGYEQYF | TGTGCCAGCAGCGACATAACAGGTTACGAGCAGTACTTC | - | TRBV9 | - | TRBJ2-7
CASSPERAPKLGYTF | TGTGCCAGCAGCCCCGAAAGGGCTCCAAAACTTGGCTACACCTTC | - | TRBV5-4 | few | TRBJ1-2
CASSSQRNEQFF | TGTGCCAGCAGCTCACAGCGCAATGAGCAGTTCTTC | - | TRBV7-2 | many | TRBJ2-1
CSVDNRVSAFF | TGCAGCGTTGATAACAGGGTATCAGCTTTCTTT | - | TRBV29-1 | - | TRBJ1-1
CASTLRSSGANVLTF | TGTGCCAGCACCCTAAGGAGCTCTGGGGCCAACGTCCTGACTTTC | - | TRBV12-3/TRBV12-4 | few | TRBJ2-6
CASRRDLGTDTQYF | TGTGCCAGCAGGCGGGACCTAGGCACAGATACGCAGTATTTT | - | TRBV6-5 | - | TRBJ2-3
CASSPSGGGAYEQYF | TGTGCCAGCAGCCCAAGCGGGGGCGGCGCCTACGAGCAGTACTTC | TRBD2 | TRBV7-2 | many | TRBJ2-7
CATSADRGDYGYTF | TGTGCCACCAGCGCCGACAGGGGGGACTATGGCTACACCTTC | TRBD1 | TRBV24-1 | few | TRBJ1-2
CASRWDRGSGEAFF | TGTGCCAGTAGATGGGACAGGGGATCTGGTGAAGCTTTCTTT | TRBD1 | TRBV19 | few | TRBJ1-1
CASSVGTSGFESSYEQYF | TGTGCCAGCAGCGTCGGGACTAGCGGTTTCGAGAGCTCCTACGAGCAGTACTTC | TRBD2 | TRBV9 | - | TRBJ2-7
CASSLEPFRTSGYNEQFF | TGTGCCAGCAGCTTGGAACCCTTCAGGACTAGCGGTTACAATGAGCAGTTCTTC | TRBD2 | TRBV5-4 | - | TRBJ2-1
CSAVGGGDTQYF | TGCAGTGCCGTGGGGGGGGGAGATACGCAGTATTTT | TRBD2 | TRBV20-1 | - | TRBJ2-3
CASSQLERAANEQFF | TGTGCCAGCAGCCAACTTGAGCGGGCAGCTAATGAGCAGTTCTTC | - | TRBV14 | few | TRBJ2-1
CASKNRGPVGSYEQYF | TGTGCCAGCAAGAACAGGGGGCCGGTTGGCTCCTACGAGCAGTACTTC | TRBD1 | TRBV6-6 | few | TRBJ2-7
CATSDLLGPGELFF | TGTGCCACCAGTGATTTGCTAGGGCCCGGGGAGCTGTTTTTT | - | TRBV24-1 | - | TRBJ2-2
CSARGRLLSDTEAFF | TGCAGTGCTAGAGGCAGGCTTCTAAGCGACACTGAAGCTTTCTTT | - | TRBV20-1 | medium-sized | TRBJ1-1
CASSLDGGTYEQYF | TGCGCCAGCAGCTTGGACGGGGGCACATACGAGCAGTACTTC | - | TRBV5-1 | many | TRBJ2-7
CASSGSMMGPQYF | TGCGCCAGCAGCGGATCCATGATGGGGCCGCAGTATTTT | - | TRBV5-1 | few | TRBJ2-3
CSATRGGGQETQYF | TGCAGTGCTACCCGTGGGGGCGGCCAAGAGACCCAGTACTTC | - | TRBV20-1 | - | TRBJ2-5
CASSPRGTGPYGYTF | TGTGCCAGCAGCCCACGTGGGACAGGGCCATATGGCTACACCTTC | TRBD1 | TRBV5-5 | - | TRBJ1-2
CASSPETSGSNEQFF | TGTGCCAGCAGCCCGGAGACTAGCGGGAGCAATGAGCAGTTCTTC | TRBD2 | TRBV5-6 | few | TRBJ2-1
CASSRGADTGELFF | TGTGCCAGCAGCCGGGGCGCCGACACCGGGGAGCTGTTTTTT | - | TRBV5-5 | many | TRBJ2-2
CSANRGYEQYF | TGCAGTGCTAACAGGGGCTACGAGCAGTACTTC | TRBD1 | TRBV20-1 | - | TRBJ2-7
CSVGPGNTEAFF | TGCAGCGTTGGCCCGGGGAACACTGAAGCTTTCTTT | - | TRBV29-1 | - | TRBJ1-1
CASSYSASGRSYNEQFF | TGTGCCAGCAGTTACTCGGCTAGCGGGAGATCCTACAATGAGCAGTTCTTC | TRBD2 | TRBV6-5 | once | TRBJ2-1
CASSFQAGEQFF | TGTGCCAGCAGCTTCCAGGCGGGGGAGCAGTTCTTC | - | TRBV7-9 | few | TRBJ2-1
CSVGTPGRDEKLFF | TGCAGCGTGGGGACGCCTGGGAGGGATGAAAAACTGTTTTTT | - | TRBV29-1 | - | TRBJ1-4
CASSPGTGDNEQFF | TGCGCCAGCAGCCCGGGGACAGGGGACAATGAGCAGTTCTTC | TRBD1 | TRBV5-1 | - | TRBJ2-1
CASSSSTGIKETQYF | TGCGCCAGCAGCTCCTCTACAGGTATTAAAGAGACCCAGTACTTC | - | TRBV5-1 | - | TRBJ2-5
CSVDETGLSNGYTF | TGCAGCGTTGACGAGACAGGCCTGTCGAATGGCTACACCTTC | - | TRBV29-1 | few | TRBJ1-2
CSARAGTGEYEQYF | TGCAGTGCTAGGGCCGGGACAGGGGAATACGAGCAGTACTTC | TRBD1 | TRBV20-1 | once | TRBJ2-7
CASSEKRGAFYEQYF | TGTGCCAGCAGTGAAAAGCGGGGGGCCTTCTACGAGCAGTACTTC | TRBD2 | TRBV2 | many | TRBJ2-7
CASSLLMIAGGTDTQYF | TGTGCCAGCAGCTTGCTCATGATAGCGGGGGGAACAGATACGCAGTATTTT | TRBD2 | TRBV7-2 | few | TRBJ2-3
CASSLGEGLSNQPQHF | TGTGCCAGCAGCTTAGGGGAAGGACTTAGCAATCAGCCCCAGCATTTT | - | TRBV7-6 | once | TRBJ1-5
CASTRLAGGAGELFF | TGTGCCAGCACCCGACTAGCGGGAGGGGCCGGGGAGCTGTTTTTT | TRBD2 | TRBV3-1 | few | TRBJ2-2
CAIRDRGLQYF | TGTGCCATCCGGGACAGGGGATTACAGTACTTC | TRBD1 | TRBV2 | few | TRBJ2-4
CASSSSGPSNQPQHF | TGTGCCAGCAGCTCCTCAGGGCCTAGCAATCAGCCCCAGCATTTT | - | TRBV7-2 | - | TRBJ1-5
CASSLLTGGDTEAFF | TGCGCCAGCAGCCTCCTGACAGGGGGGGACACTGAAGCTTTCTTT | TRBD1 | TRBV4-1 | - | TRBJ1-1
CASSFISGANYGYTF | TGTGCCAGCAGTTTTATCTCCGGCGCTAACTATGGCTACACCTTC | - | TRBV28 | - | TRBJ1-2
CASGQGVGGANVLTF | TGTGCCAGTGGACAGGGGGTTGGTGGGGCCAACGTCCTGACTTTC | TRBD1 | TRBV6-5 | few | TRBJ2-6